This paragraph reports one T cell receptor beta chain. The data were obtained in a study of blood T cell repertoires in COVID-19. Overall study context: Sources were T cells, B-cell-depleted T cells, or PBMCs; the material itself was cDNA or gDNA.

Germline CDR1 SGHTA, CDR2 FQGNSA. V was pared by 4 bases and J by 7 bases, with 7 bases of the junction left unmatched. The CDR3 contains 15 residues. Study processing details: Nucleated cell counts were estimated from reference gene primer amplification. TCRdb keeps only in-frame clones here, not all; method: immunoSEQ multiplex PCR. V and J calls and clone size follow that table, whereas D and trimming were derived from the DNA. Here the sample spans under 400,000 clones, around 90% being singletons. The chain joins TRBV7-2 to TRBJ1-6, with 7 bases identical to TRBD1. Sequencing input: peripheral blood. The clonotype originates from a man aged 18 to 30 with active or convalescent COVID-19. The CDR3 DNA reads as TGTGCCAGCAGCTACCGGGACAGAAGGAATTCACCCCTCCACTTT. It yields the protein CASSYRDRRNSPLHF.